These 14 T cell receptor beta chains were all obtained from the same sample, sequenced in a study of post-analysis software for immune sequencing data. cDNA libraries for TCR beta contained unique molecular identifiers. TCRdb reprocessed the PCR reads via MiXCR and lists one record per CDR3 protein. Counted here are fewer than 900,000 distinct CDR3 sequences, roughly 50% occurring once; the ten biggest clones make up 4.9%. Findings of the study overall: There were roughly 5 TRBV segments more frequent in patients than controls, and TRBV5-6, TRBV5-1 and TRBV20-1 were among them.

These receptors have no identified antigens. The sample comprised blood. The origin of the receptors is a girl under 18 with multiple sclerosis.

There are a few counts of this clonotype. The chain recombines TRBV6-5 with TRBJ2-7; TRBD2 is a possible D gene (5 bases). The CDR3 is 14 amino acids. Trimming took 2 bases from V and 6 from J, leaving 14 bases between them. Germline CDR1 MNHEY, CDR2 SVGAGI. As DNA, the CDR3 is TGTGCCAGCAGTTACGTCCGGGGTTCGGGCGAGCAGTACTTC. Its translation: CASSYVRGSGEQYF.

The CDR3 DNA reads as TGCGCCAGCAGCCAAGGGTCCACGGGCGCAGATACGCAGTATTTT. This sequence encodes CASSQGSTGADTQYF. The rearrangement uses TRBV4-1 and TRBJ2-3; the D is unclear. The V and J ends lost 1 base and 4 bases respectively, with 12 bases between them. From germline, CDR1 is MGHRA and CDR2 YSYEKL. This CDR3 contains 15 residues.

V usage is TRBV29-1 and J usage is TRBJ1-4; D ambiguous. Looked up from germline, CDR1 is SQVTM and CDR2 is ANQGSEA. This CDR3 has 11 residues. Trimming took off 4 bases at V and 8 bases at J, with 8 bases between the two ends. CDR3 nucleotides: TGCAGCGTTGGTGGAGGGGAAAAACTGTTTTTT. Its protein is CSVGGGEKLFF.

The chain couples TRBV12-3 or TRBV12-4 to TRBJ2-4; 12 bases are shared with TRBD2. This CDR3 region has 18 residues. Trimming took 3 bases from V and 1 from J; bases not matched to a gene: 7. CDR3 nucleotides: TGTGCCAGCAGTTTGGCTAGCGGGAGGGTACGGGCCAAAAACATTCAGTACTTC. It encodes CASSLASGRVRAKNIQYF.

The chain combines TRBV12-3 or TRBV12-4 with TRBJ2-3; 7 bases are a match to TRBD2. The CDR3 spans 16 residues. V dropped 4 bases and J dropped 2; count of bases not matched to a gene: 9. CDR3 residues: CASSSWTSSATDTQYF. CDR3 coding DNA: TGTGCCAGCAGTTCGTGGACTAGTAGCGCCACAGATACGCAGTATTTT.

For the CDR3, the DNA is TGTGCCAGCAGTTTAGACTCGGTGGCCGATCCGAACACTGAAGCTTTCTTT. It specifies CASSLDSVADPNTEAFF. This chain uses TRBV12-3 or TRBV12-4 with TRBJ1-1; D uncertain. The CDR3 runs to 17 residues. Trimming removed 1 base from V and 1 base from J, with 16 bases in between.

V gene TRBV12-3 or TRBV12-4 combines with J gene TRBJ2-7; the D is unclear. V gave up 6 bases and J gave up 0 bases, with 12 bases separating them. The CDR3 is 14 amino acids. CDR3 bases: TGTGCCAGCAGGGGGAATGGGTACTCCTACGAGCAGTACTTC. This sequence encodes CASRGNGYSYEQYF.

The J gene is TRBJ2-5, the V gene TRBV20-1; D may be TRBD2 (6 bases). The V and J ends lost 3 bases and 5 bases respectively, with 16 bases between them. Germline V lookup: CDR1 DFQATT, CDR2 SNEGSKA (reference sequence). The CDR3 extends over 14 amino acids. As DNA, the CDR3 is TGCAGTGCTAGCCCCCACGGGGGATTTGAGACCCAGTACTTC. Translation gives CSASPHGGFETQYF.

V gene TRBV20-1 combines with J gene TRBJ2-7; D may be TRBD2 (6 bases). V was pared by 5 bases and J by 2 bases, with 10 bases between. The germline V gene encodes CDR1 DFQATT and CDR2 SNEGSKA (reference sequence). This CDR3 has 12 amino acids. CDR3 coding DNA: TGCAGTGCTTACGGGGGAACCTACGAGCAGTACTTC. It encodes CSAYGGTYEQYF.

The chain employs TRBV6-1 and TRBJ2-3; the D gene is possibly TRBD1 (6 bases). The CDR3 consists of 16 residues. Germline lookup yields CDR1 MNHNS and CDR2 SASEGT. The V and J ends lost 4 bases and 4 bases respectively, with 18 bases between them. DNA for the CDR3: TGTGCCAGCAGTGCGGCACAGGGTCGGTTGGCAGATACGCAGTATTTT. Amino acid sequence: CASSAAQGRLADTQYF.

This clonotype was counted between two and nine times. The gene calls are TRBV29-1 and TRBJ2-7; 9 positions match TRBD2. The germline CDR1 and CDR2 sequences are SQVTM and ANQGSEA. The CDR3 has 13 residues. Unmatched junction bases numbered 7, after V lost 7 bases and J lost 3 bases. Written as DNA, the CDR3 is TGCAGCGCTTGGACTAGCGACTACTACGAGCAGTACTTC. This encodes CSAWTSDYYEQYF.

This clonotype was counted between two and nine times. V gene TRBV7-9 combines with J gene TRBJ2-3; D is ambiguous. Trimming removed 3 bases from V and 3 bases from J, with 7 bases in between. This CDR3 comprises 13 residues. The germline V gene encodes CDR1 SEHNR and CDR2 FQNEAQ (reference sequence). CDR3 sequence reads: CASSLRLTDTQYF. In nucleotides, the CDR3 is TGTGCCAGCAGCTTGAGACTGACAGATACGCAGTATTTT.

This chain uses TRBV12-3 or TRBV12-4 with TRBJ2-3, with 12 nucleotides matching TRBD2. Trimming cost V 5 bases and J 8 bases; bases outside gene matches: 8. CDR3 length: 15 residues. DNA for the CDR3: TGTGCCAGCAGTAGCCTAGCGGGAGGGCGAGGTACGCAGTATTTT. Its translation: CASSSLAGGRGTQYF.

The chain has TRBV7-9 and TRBJ2-1; tentatively, D is TRBD2 (5 bases). The CDR3 runs to 16 residues. Trimming stripped 5 bases from V and 3 bases from J, with 17 bases between. Germline CDR1 reads SEHNR; CDR2 reads FQNEAQ (reference sequence). CDR3 residues: CASSPRGGPDYNEQFF. The CDR3 nucleotides read TGTGCCAGCAGCCCACGCGGCGGGCCCGACTACAATGAGCAGTTCTTC. The whole variable domain, remainder taken from reference TRBV7-9 and TRBJ2-1, is DTGVSQNPRHKITKRGQNVTFRCDPISEHNRLYWYRQTLGQGPEFLTYFQNEAQLEKSRLLSDRFSAERPKGSFSTLEIQRTEQGDSAMYLCASSPRGGPDYNEQFFGPGTRLTVL.